This T cell receptor beta chain emerged from a study of T cell clonotyping in hematopoietic cell transplantation. Germline CDR1 reads LNHDA; CDR2 reads SQIVND (reference sequence). CDR3 length: 13 residues. V lost 4 bases and J lost 5, with 9 bases in between. This clone came up a few times. Clones were sequenced by immunoSEQ multiplex PCR, and TCRdb holds only the in-frame ones, with some missing. The table lists over a thousand clones, about 85% of them singletons. The source is a female patient aged 50 to 60 who had an allogeneic stem cell transplant from an unrelated donor, so T cells may come from the graft donor. Some clones in this sample may be carry-over from other donors' samples. The V and J genes are TRBV19 and TRBJ1-5; D remains ambiguous. The starting material was peripheral blood mononuclear cells, obtained 180 days after allogeneic stem cell transplant. CDR3 sequence: CASSTSADQPQHF. In DNA, the CDR3 is TGTGCCAGTAGTACGTCAGCAGATCAGCCCCAGCATTTT.